Shown below are 6 T cell receptor beta chains from a single sample sequenced in a study of blood T cell repertoires in COVID-19. Using immunoSEQ multiplex PCR, the repertoire was profiled, and TCRdb retains in-frame clones only, with some absent. The table has some 120,000 clones, 88% seen once. Material: peripheral blood. Receptor source: a middle-aged man with acute or convalescent COVID-19.

The rearrangement uses TRBV7-2 and TRBJ2-1; 12 nucleotides agree with TRBD2. Trimming cost V 1 base and J 7 bases; bases outside gene matches: 5. The CDR3 is made up of 16 amino acids. In germline, CDR1 is SGHTA, CDR2 FQGNSA. The CDR3 nucleotides are TGTGCCAGCAGCTTAGGTTGGACTAGCGGGGTTAATGAGCAGTTCTTC. Protein product: CASSLGWTSGVNEQFF. The full variable domain, with the rest looked up from reference TRBV7-2 and TRBJ2-1, is GAGVSQSPSNKVTEKGKDVELRCDPISGHTALYWYRQSLGQGLEFLIYFQGNSAPDKSGLPSDRFSAERTGGSVSTLTIQRTQQEDSAVYLCASSLGWTSGVNEQFFGPGTRLTVL.

The CDR3 DNA reads as TGTGCCACCAGTGATCCCTTGGGGACAAGAGGCTACACCTTC. Its protein product is CATSDPLGTRGYTF. The chain employs TRBV24-1 and TRBJ1-2; a weak D match, TRBD1 (6 bases). V was clipped by 3 bases and J by 8 bases, with 15 bases between them. The germline V gene has CDR1 KGHDR and CDR2 SFDVKD. The CDR3 is made up of 14 amino acids.

J is TRBJ2-5 and V is TRBV15, with TRBD2 identical over 10 bases. The germline gives CDR1 LNHNV, CDR2 YYDKDF (reference sequence). The CDR3 is made up of 15 amino acids. With V trimmed by 10 bases and J by 4 bases, 12 bases remained unmatched. The CDR3 here is CAIGDSGRRGETQYF. CDR3 nucleotide sequence: TGTGCCATCGGGGATAGCGGGAGGAGGGGAGAGACCCAGTACTTC. Filled out from reference TRBV15 and TRBJ2-5, the complete variable domain reads DAMVIQNPRYQVTQFGKPVTLSCSQTLNHNVMYWYQQKSSQAPKLLFHYYDKDFNNEADTPDNFQSRRPNTSFCFLDIRSPGLGDTAMYLCAIGDSGRRGETQYFGPGTRLLVL.

This sequence joins TRBV6-9 and TRBJ1-2, with no clear D. CDR1 MNHGY and CDR2 SVAAGI come from the germline V gene. CDR3 length: 16 residues. With 0 bases removed from V and 1 base from J, the gap between germline ends came to 12 bases. The CDR3 here is CASSYSRERLNYGYTF. The CDR3 coding sequence is TGTGCCAGCAGTTATTCAAGGGAGCGGCTTAACTATGGCTACACCTTC.

The chain combines TRBV7-9 with TRBJ2-2; D gene ambiguous. Germline CDR1 is SEHNR and CDR2 is FQNEAQ (reference sequence). V was trimmed by 3 bases and J by 4 bases, leaving 12 bases between them. The CDR3 runs to 15 residues. The CDR3 bases are TGTGCCAGCAGCTTCTCCAACAGCCCCACCGGGGAGCTGTTTTTT. Translation: CASSFSNSPTGELFF.

V gene TRBV6-5 combines with J gene TRBJ1-3; 7 nucleotides agree with TRBD1. V lost 6 bases, J lost 4 bases, and 6 bases stayed unmatched. The CDR3 consists of 14 residues. CDR1 and CDR2 (germline): MNHEY, SVGAGI. The CDR3 loop is CASSRTGAGNTIYF. The CDR3 DNA is TGTGCCAGCAGCCGGACAGGAGCGGGAAACACCATATATTTT.